This T cell receptor beta chain was captured by sequencing in a study of vaccination and CD4 T cells after COVID-19 (dated by TCRdb to the early 2020s). Regarding the complete study: Convalescent patients had a positive SARS-CoV-2 result on nasal swab PCR, and of these patients, nine had mild disease and one had severe disease. Participants received two doses of either the Pfizer-BioNTech BNT162b2 vaccine (n=8) or the Moderna mRNA-1273 vaccine (n=2). As controls, cultures received a CEFX viral epitope pool (the positive control), an HIV-1 Nef peptide pool (the negative control), or no peptide at all. Post-COVID blood samples were collected from convalescent patients a median of around 100 days after diagnosis, with a range of roughly 30 to 161 days. The convalescent cohort comprised six males and four females, including two Hispanic individuals, seven Caucasians, two Asians and one multiracial person. Overlapping spike peptide pools from SARS-CoV-2 and from the common cold coronaviruses HCoV-NL63, HCoV-OC43 and HCoV-229E were used as culture stimuli. Post-vaccine blood samples were collected a median of approximately 72 days after the second vaccine dose, ranging from roughly 13 to 241 days. In 10 COVID-19 convalescent patients and several infection-naive healthy vaccine recipients, the spike-specific CD4+ TCR repertoire before mRNA vaccination was compared with the repertoire after mRNA vaccination. Beyond this particular receptor, the publication reports: Nearly all vaccine-specific clones in convalescent patients (304 of 307) were mono-reactive for SARS-CoV-2 spike rather than cross-reactive with common cold coronaviruses. Relatively few convalescent patients were included in the study, and early timepoints after natural infection were not analyzed. An increase in the median number of SARS-CoV-2-reactive clonotypes from around 20 after infection to roughly 36 after vaccination was observed, but the change was not found to be significant. In convalescent patients, a median roughly 85% of post-vaccine SARS-CoV-2-reactive clones were detected only after vaccination, and vaccine-specific priming was suggested by this finding.

As encoded in the germline V gene, CDR1 is MNHNS while CDR2 is SASEGT. Inclusive of the bounding cysteine and phenylalanine, the CDR3 is 16 residues long. The only DNA kept is the CDR3, 48 bases in frame from the first base. V and J are truncated by 4 bases and 0 bases respectively, leaving an intervening sequence of 13 bases. Taken with the paper, the label for treatment or condition translates to: 10-day PBMC culture with coronavirus spike peptide pools or control peptides (ViraFEST assay). The ViraFEST assay, used in the study, expanded antigen-specific T cells with peptide pools and then identified the expanded clonotypes through TCR sequencing. The positive SARS-CoV-2 PCR tests of the convalescent patients were dated from March to December 2020, before the Alpha, Beta and Delta variants emerged in the United States. PBMCs were cultured at about 2 million per well in IMDM supplemented with roughly 5.2% human AB serum and around 9.5 IU/ml IL-2, with around 10 ug/ml peptide pools added. Half of the culture medium was replaced with fresh IL-2-containing medium on days 3 and 7. Once the cells had been in culture for about 10 days, the EasySep CD4+ T cell isolation kit was used to isolate CD4+ T cells by negative selection. Ficoll-Paque Plus gradient centrifugation was used to isolate PBMCs from whole blood, and the isolated PBMCs were then either used fresh or cryopreserved at -140C. Each culture condition was generally run in triplicate wells.

This clonotype was seen only a few times. Its recognized antigen is unknown. No much larger clone is present one base from it, and per-base qualities are unavailable. Library preparation used PCR. TCR sequencing of DNA from cultured CD4+ T cells used the Oncomine TCR Beta short-read assay at the Johns Hopkins FTIC core. The QIAamp micro DNA kit was used to extract genomic DNA from the cultured CD4+ T cells. Oncomine TCR Beta libraries from cultured CD4+ T cells were pooled with unique dual indexes and sequenced on an Illumina iSeq 100. The authors' pipeline ran thus. Non-productive sequences were removed, and CDR3s not starting with C, not ending with F or W, or shorter than 7 amino acids were discarded. The MANAFEST web application identified antigen-specific clonotypes by comparing peptide-stimulated wells against reference wells and other culture wells. Positive clones required FDR below 0.05, an odds ratio above 5, and productive frequency above 0.1% in at least two of three replicate wells. Clonotypes that were significantly expanded in both SARS-CoV-2 spike wells and at least one common cold coronavirus spike condition were defined as cross-reactive. Using R version 3.6.1, CDR3 homology was evaluated through Levenshtein distances (stringdist) along with unrooted phylogenetic trees (ape). TCRdb redid the processing of the public reads, applying fastp at Q25 and MiXCR, and retained in-frame beta chains. All rows with the same CDR3 protein become a single entry with the most common DNA and genes. These V and J calls derive from TCRdb rather than the authors' analysis. The sample includes 9,500 to 15,000 distinct CDR3 sequences, with approximately 64% observed a single time. Less than 9% of the sample belongs to the ten largest clones.

Recombination connected TRBV6-1 to TRBJ1-5, with the identity of the D gene unclear. This receptor was obtained from a human donor who had recovered from COVID-19. Sequencing was performed on CD4+ T cells from blood, cultured in vitro, taken before SARS-CoV-2 vaccination. The CDR3 here reads CASSGTEFYSNQPQHF. The nucleotides read TGTGCCAGCAGTGGGACCGAGTTCTATAGCAATCAGCCCCAGCATTTT.